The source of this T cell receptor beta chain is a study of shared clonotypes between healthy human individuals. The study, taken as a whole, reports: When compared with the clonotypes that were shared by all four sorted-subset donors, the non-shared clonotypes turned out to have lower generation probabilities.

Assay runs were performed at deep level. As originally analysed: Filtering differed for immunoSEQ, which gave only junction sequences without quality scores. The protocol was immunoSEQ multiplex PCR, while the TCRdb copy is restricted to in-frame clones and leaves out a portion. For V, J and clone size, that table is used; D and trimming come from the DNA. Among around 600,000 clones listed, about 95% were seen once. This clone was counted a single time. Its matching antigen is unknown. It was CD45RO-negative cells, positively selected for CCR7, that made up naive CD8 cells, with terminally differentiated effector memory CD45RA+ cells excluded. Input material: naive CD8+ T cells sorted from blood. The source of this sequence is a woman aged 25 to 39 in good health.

CDR3 sequence reads: CASSVGGADTEAFF. The CDR3 DNA follows: TGTGCCAGCAGCGTAGGGGGTGCGGACACTGAAGCTTTCTTT. The chain carries TRBV9 and TRBJ1-1, with D uncertain. V was cut by 0 bases and J by 3 bases, with 9 bases left in between. The CDR3 has 14 residues. Looked up from germline, CDR1 is SGDLS and CDR2 is YYNGEE.